The 3 T cell receptor beta chains presented below share a single source sample, sequenced in a study of shared clonotypes between healthy human individuals (dated by TCRdb to about 2020). Libraries came from the immunoSEQ multiplex PCR assay. The clones in this table, taken by TCRdb from immuneACCESS, are in-frame only. Not every clone is retained; where verified, under half of the shortfall comes from an unresolved V gene, and the cause of the rest is unknown. Here the sample has about 480,000 clones; around 74% occur a single time. The biggest ten clones account for about an eighth of the sample. Sequencing was carried out using PBMCs. The receptors originated from a woman aged 35 to 49 in good health. Some clones in this sample may be carry-over from other donors' samples.

V and J are TRBV7-2 and TRBJ2-2; D remains ambiguous. CDR3 size: 16 residues. Deletions cut 5 bases from V and 0 bases from J, with 13 bases between. Germline values: CDR1 SGHTA, CDR2 FQGNSA. The CDR3 loop is CASSLSLYTNTGELFF. Written as DNA, the CDR3 is TGTGCCAGCAGCCTGTCATTGTATACGAACACCGGGGAGCTGTTTTTT.

This chain connects TRBV25-1 to TRBJ2-1, with 11 bases lining up with TRBD2. V was clipped by 3 bases and J by 2 bases; unmatched bases: 3. CDR3 length equals 16 residues. Germline V CDR1 and CDR2: MGHDK, SYGVNS. The CDR3 region is CASSDSTSGTYNEQFF. CDR3 bases: TGTGCCAGCAGTGACTCGACTAGCGGGACCTACAATGAGCAGTTCTTC.

V is TRBV27 and J is TRBJ2-1; D is ambiguous. Between the trimmed V and J ends, which lost 2 bases and 4 bases, there was a span of 15 bases. The germline V gene has CDR1 MNHEY and CDR2 SMNVEV (reference sequence). This CDR3 comprises 16 residues. CDR3 nucleotide sequence: TGTGCCAGCAGTTTAAGTCGGCTAGTGGTTTACAATGAGCAGTTCTTC. Its translation is CASSLSRLVVYNEQFF.